These T cell receptor beta chains were read from a single sample in a study of beta chain features in type 1 diabetes. The method was immunoSEQ multiplex PCR; TCRdb's version includes in-frame clones alone and lacks a portion of them. The profile shows approximately 170,000 clones, about 63% of them singletons. The sequencing input was naive CD4+ T cells from blood. Receptor source: a man aged 30 to 45 with type 1 diabetes. Each CDR3 is given with its conserved first and last residue. D genes are given only for firm matches. Clone size is not always given. Where it is, it says once, few, many or a class for expanded clones.

clone_size: few; d_call: .; j_call: TRBJ2-1; v_call: TRBV12-5; cdr3_nt: TGTGCTAGTGGTTTCGGCAATGAGCAGTTCTTC; cdr3_aa: CASGFGNEQFF
clone_size: .; d_call: .; j_call: TRBJ1-4; v_call: TRBV29-1; cdr3_nt: TGCAGCGTTGGAGGGGAGCCTAATGAAAAACTGTTTTTT; cdr3_aa: CSVGGEPNEKLFF
clone_size: .; d_call: .; j_call: TRBJ1-1; v_call: TRBV11-2; cdr3_nt: TGTGCCAGCAGCTTAGATTCGGGAACGGGTGAAGCTTTCTTT; cdr3_aa: CASSLDSGTGEAFF
clone_size: .; d_call: .; j_call: TRBJ2-3; v_call: TRBV7-2; cdr3_nt: TGTGCCAGCAGCCCTAACGGGGGCACAGATACGCAGTATTTT; cdr3_aa: CASSPNGGTDTQYF
clone_size: .; d_call: .; j_call: TRBJ1-4; v_call: TRBV6-6; cdr3_nt: TGTGCCAGCAGCAGGGCGGGGCCAGGGGATGAAAAACTGTTTTTT; cdr3_aa: CASSRAGPGDEKLFF
clone_size: .; d_call: .; j_call: TRBJ2-1; v_call: TRBV11-2; cdr3_nt: TGTGCCAGCAGCTTTCAAACTAGGGTCAATGAGCAGTTCTTC; cdr3_aa: CASSFQTRVNEQFF
clone_size: .; d_call: TRBD2; j_call: TRBJ2-3; v_call: TRBV5-1; cdr3_nt: TGCGCCAGCAGCCCTAGCGGGGGGTTTGGCACAGATACGCAGTATTTT; cdr3_aa: CASSPSGGFGTDTQYF
clone_size: .; d_call: .; j_call: TRBJ2-7; v_call: TRBV6-5; cdr3_nt: TGTGCCAGCAGCCCCAGCTACGAGCAGTACTTC; cdr3_aa: CASSPSYEQYF
clone_size: .; d_call: .; j_call: TRBJ1-2; v_call: TRBV7-9; cdr3_nt: TGTGCCAGCAGCTCCGGGACTCTTGGCTATGGCTACACCTTC; cdr3_aa: CASSSGTLGYGYTF
clone_size: .; d_call: TRBD1; j_call: TRBJ2-7; v_call: TRBV11-2; cdr3_nt: TGTGCCAGCAGCCTTCACCGGGACAGTAGTTTCTTC; cdr3_aa: CASSLHRDSSFF
clone_size: .; d_call: .; j_call: TRBJ2-5; v_call: TRBV20-1; cdr3_nt: TGCAGTCCCCCAGCCGCGGAGACCCAGTACTTC; cdr3_aa: CSPPAAETQYF
clone_size: .; d_call: .; j_call: TRBJ2-4; v_call: TRBV29-1; cdr3_nt: TGCAGCGTTGGGGTCGGGGGCGCGAGGGACATTCAGTACTTC; cdr3_aa: CSVGVGGARDIQYF
clone_size: .; d_call: .; j_call: TRBJ2-5; v_call: TRBV10-3; cdr3_nt: TGTGCCATCAGAAGGGCCAGGGATGAGGAGACCCAGTACTTC; cdr3_aa: CAIRRARDEETQYF
clone_size: .; d_call: TRBD1; j_call: TRBJ2-3; v_call: TRBV7-9; cdr3_nt: TGTGCCAGCAGCCAAATACAGGGGGCCGGCACAGATACGCAGTATTTT; cdr3_aa: CASSQIQGAGTDTQYF
clone_size: .; d_call: .; j_call: TRBJ2-1; v_call: TRBV11-2; cdr3_nt: TGTGCCAGCAGCTTGCTAGGAGGGGAGCAGTTCTTC; cdr3_aa: CASSLLGGEQFF
clone_size: few; d_call: TRBD2; j_call: TRBJ2-5; v_call: TRBV29-1; cdr3_nt: TGCAGCGCACGACTAGCGGGGTGGGAGACCCAGTACTTC; cdr3_aa: CSARLAGWETQYF
clone_size: .; d_call: TRBD2; j_call: TRBJ2-4; v_call: TRBV4-3; cdr3_nt: TGCGCCAGCAGCCAAGTGGGAGGGTTCAACATTCAGTACTTC; cdr3_aa: CASSQVGGFNIQYF
clone_size: .; d_call: .; j_call: TRBJ2-3; v_call: TRBV30; cdr3_nt: TGTGCCTGGCGAGACTCGTATACGCAGTATTTT; cdr3_aa: CAWRDSYTQYF
clone_size: few; d_call: TRBD1; j_call: TRBJ2-4; v_call: TRBV7-2; cdr3_nt: TGTGCCAGCAGTCCGGGACAGGGAAACATTCAGTACTTC; cdr3_aa: CASSPGQGNIQYF
clone_size: .; d_call: .; j_call: TRBJ2-5; v_call: TRBV5-1; cdr3_nt: TGCGCCAGCAGCTTGGTACAAGGTGGAGAGACCCAGTACTTC; cdr3_aa: CASSLVQGGETQYF
clone_size: .; d_call: .; j_call: TRBJ2-5; v_call: TRBV20-1; cdr3_nt: TGCAGTGCCTCGGGATATGGGACCCAGTACTTC; cdr3_aa: CSASGYGTQYF
clone_size: .; d_call: TRBD2; j_call: TRBJ2-5; v_call: TRBV25-1; cdr3_nt: TGTGCCAGCAGCCGGACTAGCGGGGGCTGGGGAGAGACCCAGTACTTC; cdr3_aa: CASSRTSGGWGETQYF
clone_size: .; d_call: .; j_call: TRBJ2-1; v_call: TRBV7-2; cdr3_nt: TGTGCCAGCAGCTTAGCTGGAGGGGGGTATGAGCAGTTCTTC; cdr3_aa: CASSLAGGGYEQFF
clone_size: .; d_call: .; j_call: TRBJ2-3; v_call: TRBV5-1; cdr3_nt: TGCGCCAGCAGACGGGGCGATACGCAGTATTTT; cdr3_aa: CASRRGDTQYF